This T cell receptor beta chain appears in the sequencing data of a study of type 1 regulatory T cells. Study as a whole: T-allo10 is a Tr1-enriched, alloantigen-specific CD4 T cell product made in vitro.

This CDR3 has 13 amino acids. V shed 2 bases and J shed 4 bases, with 7 bases lying between them. CDR1 and CDR2 (germline): SGHTA, FQGTGA. This clonotype was seen a handful of times. A single record per CDR3 protein comes from TCRdb applying MiXCR to the reads. The profile covers around 19,000 distinct CDR3 sequences, with roughly 10% appearing a single time and approximately 3% taken by the ten largest. The TCR originated in a human donor in good health. V usage is TRBV7-3 and J usage is TRBJ2-3; D uncertain. Sequencing was carried out using CD4+ T cells, either the whole sample or a sorted fraction (not recorded which). Here the CDR3 reads CASSLSRSDTQYF. In DNA, the CDR3 is TGTGCCAGCAGCTTATCGCGATCAGATACGCAGTATTTT.